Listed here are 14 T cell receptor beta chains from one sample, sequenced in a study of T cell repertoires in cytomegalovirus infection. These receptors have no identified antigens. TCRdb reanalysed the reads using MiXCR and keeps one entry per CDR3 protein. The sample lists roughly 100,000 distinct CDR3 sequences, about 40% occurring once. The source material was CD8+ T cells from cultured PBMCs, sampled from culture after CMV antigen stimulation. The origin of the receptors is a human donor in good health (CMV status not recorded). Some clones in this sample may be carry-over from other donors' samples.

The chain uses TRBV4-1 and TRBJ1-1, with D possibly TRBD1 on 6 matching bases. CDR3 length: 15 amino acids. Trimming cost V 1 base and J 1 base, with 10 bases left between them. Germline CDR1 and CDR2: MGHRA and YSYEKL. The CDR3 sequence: CASSQATQGNTEAFF. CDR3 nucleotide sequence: TGCGCCAGCAGCCAAGCTACACAGGGGAACACTGAAGCTTTCTTT.

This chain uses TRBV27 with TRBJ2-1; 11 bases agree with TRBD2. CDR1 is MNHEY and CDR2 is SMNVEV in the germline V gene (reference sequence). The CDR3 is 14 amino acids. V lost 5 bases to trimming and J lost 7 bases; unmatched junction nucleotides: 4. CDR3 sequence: CASSKGLAVNEQFF. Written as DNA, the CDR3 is TGTGCCAGCAGTAAGGGACTAGCGGTGAATGAGCAGTTCTTC.

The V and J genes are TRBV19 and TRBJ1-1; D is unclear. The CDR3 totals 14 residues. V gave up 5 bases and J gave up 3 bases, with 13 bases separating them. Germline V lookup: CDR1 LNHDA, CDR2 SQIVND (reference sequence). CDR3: CASSYGTAYTEAFF. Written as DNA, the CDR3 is TGTGCCAGTAGTTATGGAACGGCTTACACTGAAGCTTTCTTT.

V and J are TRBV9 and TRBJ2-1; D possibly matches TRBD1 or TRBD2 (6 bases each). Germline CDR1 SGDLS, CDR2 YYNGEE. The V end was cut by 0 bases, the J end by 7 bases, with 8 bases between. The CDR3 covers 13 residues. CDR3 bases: TGTGCCAGCAGCGTAGGGAGGGGGAATGAGCAGTTCTTC. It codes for CASSVGRGNEQFF.

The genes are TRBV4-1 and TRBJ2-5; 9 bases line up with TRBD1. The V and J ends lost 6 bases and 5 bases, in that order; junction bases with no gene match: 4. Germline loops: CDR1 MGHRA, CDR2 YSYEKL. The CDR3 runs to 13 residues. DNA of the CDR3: TGCGCCAGCAGAGGACAGGGGCTGGAGACCCAGTACTTC. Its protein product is CASRGQGLETQYF.

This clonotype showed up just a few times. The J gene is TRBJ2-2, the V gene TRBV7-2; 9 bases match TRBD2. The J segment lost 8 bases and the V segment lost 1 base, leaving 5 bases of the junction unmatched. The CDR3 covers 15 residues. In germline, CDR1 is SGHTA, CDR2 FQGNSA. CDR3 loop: CASSLVGLATGELFF. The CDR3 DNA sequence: TGTGCCAGCAGCTTAGTGGGACTAGCAACTGGGGAGCTGTTTTTT.

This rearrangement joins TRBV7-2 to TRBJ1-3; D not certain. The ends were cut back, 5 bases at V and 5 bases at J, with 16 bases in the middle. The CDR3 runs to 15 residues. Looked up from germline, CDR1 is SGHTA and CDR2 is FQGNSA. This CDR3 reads CASSPPERARNTIYF. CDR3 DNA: TGTGCCAGCAGCCCCCCTGAGAGGGCAAGAAACACCATATATTTT.

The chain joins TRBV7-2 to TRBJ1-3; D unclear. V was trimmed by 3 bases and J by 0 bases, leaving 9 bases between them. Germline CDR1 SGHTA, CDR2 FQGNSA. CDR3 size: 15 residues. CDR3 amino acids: CASSFATFSGNTIYF. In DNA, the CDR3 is TGTGCCAGCAGCTTCGCGACCTTCTCTGGAAACACCATATATTTT.

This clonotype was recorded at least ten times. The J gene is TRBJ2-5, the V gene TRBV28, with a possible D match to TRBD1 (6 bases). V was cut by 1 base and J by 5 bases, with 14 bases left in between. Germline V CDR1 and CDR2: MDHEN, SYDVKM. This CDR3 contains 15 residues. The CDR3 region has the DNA TGTGCCAGCAGTTTATCTTGGGGGCGGATGGAGACCCAGTACTTC. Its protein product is CASSLSWGRMETQYF.

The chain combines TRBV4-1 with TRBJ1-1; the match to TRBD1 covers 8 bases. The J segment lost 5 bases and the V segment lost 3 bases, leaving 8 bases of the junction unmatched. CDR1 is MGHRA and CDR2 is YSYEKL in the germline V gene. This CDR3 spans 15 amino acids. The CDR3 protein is CASSHEGQGDTEAFF. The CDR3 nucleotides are TGCGCCAGCAGCCACGAAGGACAGGGAGATACTGAAGCTTTCTTT.

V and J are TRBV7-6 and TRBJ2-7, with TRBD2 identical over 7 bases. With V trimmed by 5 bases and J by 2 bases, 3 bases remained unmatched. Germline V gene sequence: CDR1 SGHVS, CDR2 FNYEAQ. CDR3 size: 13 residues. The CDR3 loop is CASSGGVAYEQYF. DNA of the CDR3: TGTGCCAGCAGCGGGGGGGTCGCCTACGAGCAGTACTTC.

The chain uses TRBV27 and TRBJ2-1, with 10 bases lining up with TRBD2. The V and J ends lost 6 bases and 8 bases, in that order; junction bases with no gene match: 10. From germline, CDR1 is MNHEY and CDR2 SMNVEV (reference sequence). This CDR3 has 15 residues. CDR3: CASSFPSGGGDEQFF. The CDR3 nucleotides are TGTGCCAGCAGCTTCCCTAGCGGGGGAGGAGATGAGCAGTTCTTC.

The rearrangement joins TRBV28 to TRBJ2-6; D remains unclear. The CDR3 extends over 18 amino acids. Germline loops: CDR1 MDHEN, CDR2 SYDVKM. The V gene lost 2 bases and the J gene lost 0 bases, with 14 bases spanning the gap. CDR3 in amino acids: CASSLLTNTYSGANVLTF. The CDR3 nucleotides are TGTGCCAGCAGTTTACTCACCAATACTTACTCTGGGGCCAACGTCCTGACTTTC.

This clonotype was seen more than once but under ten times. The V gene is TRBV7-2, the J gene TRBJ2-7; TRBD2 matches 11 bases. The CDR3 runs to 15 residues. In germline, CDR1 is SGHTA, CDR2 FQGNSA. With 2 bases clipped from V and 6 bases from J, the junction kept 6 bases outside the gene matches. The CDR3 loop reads CASSLRTSGPREQYF. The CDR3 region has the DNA TGTGCCAGCAGCTTAAGGACTAGCGGGCCTCGCGAGCAGTACTTC.